Listed below are T cell receptor beta chains from one sample, sequenced in a study of blood T cell repertoires in COVID-19. Sequencing used immunoSEQ multiplex PCR; TCRdb keeps in-frame clones, though not all of them. The repertoire includes about 30,000 clones, around 93% of them detected once, and 9.9% sits in the top ten. The sequenced material came from peripheral blood. These receptors all stem from a human donor with active COVID-19. The donor label of this sample is uncertain. Each CDR3 is given with its conserved first and last residue. The D gene is left open where the match is weak. Clone size, where shown, is once, few, many, or a class for clones that have expanded.

abundance	d_gene	v_gene	j_gene	CDR3nt	CDR3aa
.	TRBD1	TRBV27	TRBJ2-3	TGTGCCAGCAGTAGGACAGGGGCAGTAGATACGCAGTATTTT	CASSRTGAVDTQYF
.	TRBD2	TRBV20-1	TRBJ2-3	TGCAGTGCTAGTGAATTAGCGGGATGGAGCACAGATACGCAGTATTTT	CSASELAGWSTDTQYF
once	TRBD2	TRBV4-1	TRBJ2-2	TGCGCCAGCAGCCCTAGCGGGGCAGGGGGCGGGGAGCTGTTTTTT	CASSPSGAGGGELFF
.	.	TRBV7-9	TRBJ2-5	TGTGCCAGCAGCTTAACGGGGGGCTGGGAGACCCAGTACTTC	CASSLTGGWETQYF
.	.	TRBV5-1	TRBJ2-7	TGCGCCAGCAGCTTGATGGGGGCAGGAAGAGGGGAGCAGTACTTC	CASSLMGAGRGEQYF
.	.	TRBV5-1	TRBJ1-1	TGCGCCAGCAGCCTGAGGGAGGGATTTGAAGCTTTCTTT	CASSLREGFEAFF
.	TRBD2	TRBV27	TRBJ2-3	TGTGCCAGCAGCCAGGGACTAGCGGGGGATACGCAGTATTTT	CASSQGLAGDTQYF
.	.	TRBV30	TRBJ2-3	TGTGCCTGGATCCGCCGGGGAAGCACAGATACGCAGTATTTT	CAWIRRGSTDTQYF
.	TRBD1	TRBV4-3	TRBJ2-3	TGCGCCAGCAGCCAACGGACAGGGTACTGGCGGTCCAGCACAGATACGCAGTATTTT	CASSQRTGYWRSSTDTQYF
.	.	TRBV7-9	TRBJ2-5	TGTGCCAGCAGCTTAAAGGCGGGACAGCCAGAGACCCAGTACTTC	CASSLKAGQPETQYF
once	TRBD1	TRBV24-1	TRBJ2-1	TGTGCCACCAGTGGCCCCGGACGACAGGGGGGGAATGAGCAGTTCTTC	CATSGPGRQGGNEQFF
.	.	TRBV4-3	TRBJ1-5	TGCGCCAGCAGCCAAGATAGGAGACAGCCCCAGCATTTT	CASSQDRRQPQHF
.	.	TRBV27	TRBJ2-1	TGTGCCAGCAGTTTAGTTCCAGGAAACTCCTACAATGAGCAGTTCTTC	CASSLVPGNSYNEQFF
.	.	TRBV6-5	TRBJ2-2	TGTGCCAGCAGCGCCTTCGCGGGCGGGGAGCTGTTTTTT	CASSAFAGGELFF
.	TRBD2	TRBV6-6	TRBJ2-3	TGTGCCAGCAGGGGCGGGGGGGCAGATACGCAGTATTTT	CASRGGGADTQYF
.	.	TRBV6-2/TRBV6-3	TRBJ2-7	TGTGCCAGCAGTTACCGGTTGCAAATTAACTTCTTCTCCTACGAGCAGTACTTC	CASSYRLQINFFSYEQYF
.	.	TRBV2	TRBJ1-1	TGTGCCAGCAGTGGGGCCGAGTCAAGGGCTTTCTTT	CASSGAESRAFF
.	.	TRBV18	TRBJ2-5	TGTGCCAGCTCACCACGGGGGCAGACCCAGTACTTC	CASSPRGQTQYF
.	.	TRBV2	TRBJ2-3	TGTGCCAGCAGTGAAGGGAGTCGGACAGATACGCAGTATTTT	CASSEGSRTDTQYF
.	TRBD1	TRBV2	TRBJ1-1	TGTGCCAGCAAACCGGGACAGTCGACTACTGAAGCTTTCTTT	CASKPGQSTTEAFF
.	.	TRBV30	TRBJ1-1	TGTGCCTGGAGTCCCCCGGACAAAATGAACACTGAAGCTTTCTTT	CAWSPPDKMNTEAFF
.	TRBD2	TRBV7-8	TRBJ2-6	TGTGCCAGCAGCGGCGGGGGGGCCCTAGGCGGGGCCAACGTCCTGACTTTC	CASSGGGALGGANVLTF
.	.	TRBV5-1	TRBJ2-7	TGCGCCAGCAGCTTGGAAGGGGCTACCTACGAGCAGTACTTC	CASSLEGATYEQYF
.	.	TRBV7-2	TRBJ1-5	TGTGCCAGCAGCTTAGCGCGGGGGGCAGGAAGGGGTAGCAATCAGCCCCAGCATTTT	CASSLARGAGRGSNQPQHF
.	TRBD2	TRBV27	TRBJ2-7	TGTGCCAGCAGTTTAGTGGGACTAGCGGGAGTCCACGAGCAGTACTTC	CASSLVGLAGVHEQYF
.	.	TRBV12-3/TRBV12-4	TRBJ2-7	TGTGCCAGCAGTTACAGGGTGTACGAGCAGTACTTC	CASSYRVYEQYF
.	TRBD1	TRBV27	TRBJ1-6	TGTGCCAGCAGTCACGGACAGGGGGCAACACCCCTCCACTTT	CASSHGQGATPLHF
.	.	TRBV30	TRBJ2-3	TGTGCCTGGAATCGCATGACAGGAGCCACAGATACGCAGTATTTT	CAWNRMTGATDTQYF
.	.	TRBV6-5	TRBJ2-3	TGTGCCAGCAGTTCGACAGGACCCGTAATCACAGATACGCAGTATTTT	CASSSTGPVITDTQYF
.	TRBD2	TRBV4-1	TRBJ2-2	TGCGCCAGCAGCCAAGTGAGTCGTCTAGCGGCGACCAACACCGGGGAGCTGTTTTTT	CASSQVSRLAATNTGELFF
.	.	TRBV27	TRBJ2-7	TGTGCCAGCAGTTTATCGGCTGGTGATCACTCCTACGAGCAGTACTTC	CASSLSAGDHSYEQYF
.	TRBD1	TRBV30	TRBJ2-1	TGTGCCTGGAGGACGACAGGGTTGTGGAATGAGCAGTTCTTC	CAWRTTGLWNEQFF
.	TRBD1	TRBV27	TRBJ2-7	TGTGCCAGCAGGAGACAGGGGACTTACGAGCAGTACTTC	CASRRQGTYEQYF
once	TRBD1	TRBV7-9	TRBJ1-5	TGTGCCAGCGCAGGACAGGGAACTTCCAATCAGCCCCAGCATTTT	CASAGQGTSNQPQHF
.	.	TRBV28	TRBJ2-3	TGTGCCAGCTCCTTCACAGATACGCAGTATTTT	CASSFTDTQYF
.	.	TRBV7-3	TRBJ2-7	TGTGCCAGCAGCCGGGGGGCGGGCGGCTCCTACGAGCAGTACTTC	CASSRGAGGSYEQYF
few	.	TRBV19	TRBJ2-7	TGTGCCAGTAGTATAGATGGGAGGACGAGCTCCTACGAGCAGTACTTC	CASSIDGRTSSYEQYF
.	TRBD2	TRBV11-2	TRBJ2-1	TGTGCCAGCAGCTTAGATGGGGGGGGCTCCTACAATGAGCAGTTCTTC	CASSLDGGGSYNEQFF
.	.	TRBV27	TRBJ2-7	TGTGCCAGCAAGGCTTCCAGCGGCTACGAGCAGTACTTC	CASKASSGYEQYF
.	TRBD2	TRBV3-1/TRBV3-2	TRBJ2-2	TGTGCCAGCACACGGGGACTAGGGGGAAACCTCTTCAACACCGGGGAGCTGTTTTTT	CASTRGLGGNLFNTGELFF
.	.	TRBV19	TRBJ2-1	TGTGCCAGTAGTATAGACGGTAGCGGTTACAATGAGCAGTTCTTC	CASSIDGSGYNEQFF
.	.	TRBV2	TRBJ2-1	TGTGCCAGCAGTCCACTATACAATGAGCAGTTCTTC	CASSPLYNEQFF
.	TRBD2	TRBV2	TRBJ2-3	TGTGCCAGCATTAATAGCGGGAGGCCTGGCACAGATACGCAGTATTTT	CASINSGRPGTDTQYF
.	TRBD2	TRBV7-6	TRBJ2-1	TGTGCCAGCAGCTTTCTAGCGGGAGACGGCTACAATGAGCAGTTCTTC	CASSFLAGDGYNEQFF
.	.	TRBV7-2	TRBJ2-7	TGTGCCAGCAGCTTTATATCAGGGATGTACGAGCAGTACTTC	CASSFISGMYEQYF
.	.	TRBV21-1	TRBJ2-3	TGTGCCAGAGGGGGTGAGGAAGAGTATTTT	CARGGEEEYF
.	TRBD1	TRBV27	TRBJ1-2	TGTGCCAGCAGTTCACCTTGGGACAGCCCCGGAGGCTACACCTTC	CASSSPWDSPGGYTF
few	.	TRBV11-2	TRBJ2-1	TGTGCCAGCAGCTTAGTGGCGGGAAGCTCCTACAATGAGCAGTTCTTC	CASSLVAGSSYNEQFF
.	.	TRBV27	TRBJ2-5	TGTGCCAGCAGACTCTTAGGGGGTCAAGGAGAGACCCAGTACTTC	CASRLLGGQGETQYF
.	TRBD1	TRBV7-2	TRBJ2-1	TGTGCCAGCCATCGAGGGGGCCCTAGCTCCTACAATGAGCAGTTCTTC	CASHRGGPSSYNEQFF
.	.	TRBV3-1/TRBV3-2	TRBJ2-1	TGTGCCAGCAGCCAAGATTGGGCTGGCAATGAGCAGTTCTTC	CASSQDWAGNEQFF
.	.	TRBV21-1	TRBJ1-3	TGTGCCAGCAGCAAAGGTGACACTTCATATTTT	CASSKGDTSYF
.	TRBD2	TRBV12-3/TRBV12-4	TRBJ2-7	TGTGCCAGCAGTTCCGGGACTAGACACGAGCAGTACTTC	CASSSGTRHEQYF
.	.	TRBV7-2	TRBJ2-3	TGTGCCAGCAGCACACCCGGGTCGACAGATACGCAGTATTTT	CASSTPGSTDTQYF